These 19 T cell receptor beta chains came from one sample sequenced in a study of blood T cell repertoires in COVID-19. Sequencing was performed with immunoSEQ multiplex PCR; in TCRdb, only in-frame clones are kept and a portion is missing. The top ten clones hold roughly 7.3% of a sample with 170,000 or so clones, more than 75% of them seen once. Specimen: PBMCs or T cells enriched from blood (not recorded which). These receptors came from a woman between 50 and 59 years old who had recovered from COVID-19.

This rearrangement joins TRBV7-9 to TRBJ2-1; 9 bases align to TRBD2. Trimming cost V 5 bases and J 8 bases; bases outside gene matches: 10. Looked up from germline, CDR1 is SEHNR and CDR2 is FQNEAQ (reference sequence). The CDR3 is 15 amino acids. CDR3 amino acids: CASSPGLAPRDEQFF. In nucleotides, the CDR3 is TGTGCCAGCAGCCCAGGACTAGCGCCAAGGGATGAGCAGTTCTTC. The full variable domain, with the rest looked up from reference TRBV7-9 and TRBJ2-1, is DTGVSQNPRHKITKRGQNVTFRCDPISEHNRLYWYRQTLGQGPEFLTYFQNEAQLEKSRLLSDRFSAERPKGSFSTLEIQRTEQGDSAMYLCASSPGLAPRDEQFFGPGTRLTVL.

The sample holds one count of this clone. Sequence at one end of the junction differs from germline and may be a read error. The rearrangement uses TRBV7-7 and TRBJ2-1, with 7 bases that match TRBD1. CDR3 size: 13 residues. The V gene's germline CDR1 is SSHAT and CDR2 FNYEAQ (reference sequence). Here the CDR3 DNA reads TGTGCTAGCAGCCGGACAGGATACAATGAGCAGTTCTTC. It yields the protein CASSRTGYNEQFF.

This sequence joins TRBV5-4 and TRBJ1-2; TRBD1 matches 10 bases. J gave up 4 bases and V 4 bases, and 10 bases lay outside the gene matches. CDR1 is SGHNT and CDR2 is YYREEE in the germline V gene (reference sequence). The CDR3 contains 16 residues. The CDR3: CASSAGQGGDLYGYTF. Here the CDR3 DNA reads TGTGCCAGCAGCGCTGGACAGGGGGGGGACCTCTATGGCTACACCTTC.

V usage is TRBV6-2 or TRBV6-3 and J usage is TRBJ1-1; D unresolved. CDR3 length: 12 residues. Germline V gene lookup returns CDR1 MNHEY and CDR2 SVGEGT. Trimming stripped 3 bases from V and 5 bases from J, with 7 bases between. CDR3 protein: CASSYIRTEAFF. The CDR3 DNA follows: TGTGCCAGCAGTTATATACGGACTGAAGCTTTCTTT.

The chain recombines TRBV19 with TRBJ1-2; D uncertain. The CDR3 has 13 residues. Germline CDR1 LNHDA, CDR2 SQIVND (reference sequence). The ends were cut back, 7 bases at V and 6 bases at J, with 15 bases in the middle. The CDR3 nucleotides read TGTGCCAGTAATTATGGCGGGGTCCATGGCTACACCTTC. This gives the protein CASNYGGVHGYTF.

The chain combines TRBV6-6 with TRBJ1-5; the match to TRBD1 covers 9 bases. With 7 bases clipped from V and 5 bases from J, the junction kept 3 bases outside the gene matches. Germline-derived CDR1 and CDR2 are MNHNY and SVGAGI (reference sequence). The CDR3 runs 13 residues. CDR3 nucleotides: TGTGCCAGCAACCGGGACAGGGATCAGCCCCAGCATTTT. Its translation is CASNRDRDQPQHF.

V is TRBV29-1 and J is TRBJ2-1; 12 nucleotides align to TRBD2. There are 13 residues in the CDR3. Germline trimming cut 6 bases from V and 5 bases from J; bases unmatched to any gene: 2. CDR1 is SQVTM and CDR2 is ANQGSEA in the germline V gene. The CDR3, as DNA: TGCAGCGTCCTAGCGGGAGGGAACAATGAGCAGTTCTTC. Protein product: CSVLAGGNNEQFF.

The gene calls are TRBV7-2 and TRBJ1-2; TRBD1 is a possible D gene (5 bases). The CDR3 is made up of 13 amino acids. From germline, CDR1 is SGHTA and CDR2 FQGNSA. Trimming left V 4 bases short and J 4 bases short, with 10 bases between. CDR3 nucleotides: TGTGCCAGCAGCTCCGCCGGGGGCTATGGCTACACCTTC. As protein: CASSSAGGYGYTF.

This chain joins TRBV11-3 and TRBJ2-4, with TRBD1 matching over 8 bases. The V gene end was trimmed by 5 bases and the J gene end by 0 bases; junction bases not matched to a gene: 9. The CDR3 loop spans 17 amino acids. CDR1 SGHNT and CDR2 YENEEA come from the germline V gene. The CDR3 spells CASSIHRGQVAKNIQYF. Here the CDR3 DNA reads TGTGCCAGCAGCATTCATAGGGGACAGGTAGCCAAAAACATTCAGTACTTC.

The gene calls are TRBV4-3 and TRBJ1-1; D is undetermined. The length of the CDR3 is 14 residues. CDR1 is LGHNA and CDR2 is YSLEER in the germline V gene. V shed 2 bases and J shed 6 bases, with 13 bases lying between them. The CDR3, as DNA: TGCGCCAGCAGCCAATCGCATGCTATGGCTGAAGCTTTCTTT. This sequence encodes CASSQSHAMAEAFF.

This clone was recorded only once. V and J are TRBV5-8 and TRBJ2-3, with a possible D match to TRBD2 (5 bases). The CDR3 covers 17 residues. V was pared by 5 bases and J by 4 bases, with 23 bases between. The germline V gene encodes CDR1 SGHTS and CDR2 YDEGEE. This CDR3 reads CASRMVLGVRQPDTQYF. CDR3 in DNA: TGTGCCAGCAGGATGGTACTCGGGGTTAGGCAACCAGATACGCAGTATTTT.

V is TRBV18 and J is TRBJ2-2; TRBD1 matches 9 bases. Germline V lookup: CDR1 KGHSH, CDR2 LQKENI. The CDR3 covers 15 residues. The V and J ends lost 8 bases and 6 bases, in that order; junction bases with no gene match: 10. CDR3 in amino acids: CASRPGQGDPGELFF. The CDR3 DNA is TGTGCCAGCAGACCGGGACAGGGAGATCCCGGGGAGCTGTTTTTT.

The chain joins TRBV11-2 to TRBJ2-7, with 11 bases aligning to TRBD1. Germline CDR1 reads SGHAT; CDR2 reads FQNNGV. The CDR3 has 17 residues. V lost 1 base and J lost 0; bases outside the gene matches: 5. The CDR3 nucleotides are TGTGCCAGCAGCTTAGGGACAGGGGGCTACAGCTCCTACGAGCAGTACTTC. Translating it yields CASSLGTGGYSSYEQYF. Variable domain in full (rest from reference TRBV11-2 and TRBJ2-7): EAGVAQSPRYKIIEKRQSVAFWCNPISGHATLYWYQQILGQGPKLLIQFQNNGVVDDSQLPKDRFSAERLKGVDSTLKIQPAKLEDSAVYLCASSLGTGGYSSYEQYFGPGTRLTVT.

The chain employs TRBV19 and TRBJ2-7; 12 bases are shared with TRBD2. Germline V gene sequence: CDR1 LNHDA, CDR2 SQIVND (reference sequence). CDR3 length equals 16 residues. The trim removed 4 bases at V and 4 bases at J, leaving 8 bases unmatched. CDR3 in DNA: TGTGCCAGTAGTAAGACTAGCGGGAGCCCACCTTACGAGCAGTACTTC. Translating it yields CASSKTSGSPPYEQYF.

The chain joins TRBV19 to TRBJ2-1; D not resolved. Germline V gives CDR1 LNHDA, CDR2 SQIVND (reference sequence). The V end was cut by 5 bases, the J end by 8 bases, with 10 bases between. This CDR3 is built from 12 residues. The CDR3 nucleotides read TGTGCCAGTAGTGCTGCTTGGCATGAGCAGTTCTTC. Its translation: CASSAAWHEQFF.

CDR3 amino acids: CASSVVGRVDNEQFF. In DNA form, the CDR3 reads TGTGCCAGCAGCGTAGTCGGGAGGGTCGACAATGAGCAGTTCTTC. This chain joins TRBV9 and TRBJ2-1; TRBD2 agrees at 8 bases. CDR3 length equals 15 residues. CDR1 is SGDLS and CDR2 is YYNGEE in the germline V gene. V trimming: 0 bases; J trimming: 5 bases; junction bases outside the gene matches: 4.

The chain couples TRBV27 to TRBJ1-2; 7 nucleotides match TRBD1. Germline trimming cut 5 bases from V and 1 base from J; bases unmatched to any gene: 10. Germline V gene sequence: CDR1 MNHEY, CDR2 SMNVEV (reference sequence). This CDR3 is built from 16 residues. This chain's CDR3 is CASSPYSTGSNYGYTF. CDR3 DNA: TGTGCCAGCAGTCCTTATTCGACAGGGAGTAACTATGGCTACACCTTC.

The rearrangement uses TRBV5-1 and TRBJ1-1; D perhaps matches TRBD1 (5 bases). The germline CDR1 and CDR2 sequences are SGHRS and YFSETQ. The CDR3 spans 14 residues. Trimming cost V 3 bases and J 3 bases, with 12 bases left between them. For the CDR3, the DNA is TGCGCCAGCAGCTACTCAGGGAGGGACACTGAAGCTTTCTTT. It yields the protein CASSYSGRDTEAFF.

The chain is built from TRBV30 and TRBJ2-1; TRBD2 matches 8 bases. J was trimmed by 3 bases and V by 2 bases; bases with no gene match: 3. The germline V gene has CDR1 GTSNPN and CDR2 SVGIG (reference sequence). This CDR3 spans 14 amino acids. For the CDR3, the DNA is TGTGCCTGGAGTCGGGGGGGTTTCTACAATGAGCAGTTCTTC. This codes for CAWSRGGFYNEQFF.